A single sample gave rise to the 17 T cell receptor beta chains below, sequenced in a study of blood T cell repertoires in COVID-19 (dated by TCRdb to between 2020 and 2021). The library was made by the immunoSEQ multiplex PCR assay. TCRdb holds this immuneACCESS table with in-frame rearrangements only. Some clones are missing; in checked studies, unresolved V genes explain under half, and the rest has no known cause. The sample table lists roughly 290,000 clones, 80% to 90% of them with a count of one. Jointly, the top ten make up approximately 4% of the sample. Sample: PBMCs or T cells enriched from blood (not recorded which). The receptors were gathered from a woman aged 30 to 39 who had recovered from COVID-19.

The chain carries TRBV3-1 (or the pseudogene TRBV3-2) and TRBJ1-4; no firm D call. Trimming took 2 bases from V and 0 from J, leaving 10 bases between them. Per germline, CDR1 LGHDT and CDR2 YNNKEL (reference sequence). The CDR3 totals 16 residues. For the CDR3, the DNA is TGTGCCAGCAGCCAATCCCAGGAAGCAACTAATGAAAAACTGTTTTTT. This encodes CASSQSQEATNEKLFF.

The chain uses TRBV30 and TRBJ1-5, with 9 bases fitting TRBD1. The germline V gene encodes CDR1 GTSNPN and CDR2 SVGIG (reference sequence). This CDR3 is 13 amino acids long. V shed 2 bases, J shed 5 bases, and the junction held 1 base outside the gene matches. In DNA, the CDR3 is TGTGCCTGGAGTTGGACAGGGGATCAGCCCCAGCATTTT. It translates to CAWSWTGDQPQHF.

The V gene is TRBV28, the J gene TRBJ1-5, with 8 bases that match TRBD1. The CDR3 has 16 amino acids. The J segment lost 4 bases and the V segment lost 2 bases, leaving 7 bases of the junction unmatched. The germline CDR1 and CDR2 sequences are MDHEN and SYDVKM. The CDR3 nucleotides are TGTGCCAGCAGTTTAGGGGGGACAGGTCGTAATCAGCCCCAGCATTTT. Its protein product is CASSLGGTGRNQPQHF.

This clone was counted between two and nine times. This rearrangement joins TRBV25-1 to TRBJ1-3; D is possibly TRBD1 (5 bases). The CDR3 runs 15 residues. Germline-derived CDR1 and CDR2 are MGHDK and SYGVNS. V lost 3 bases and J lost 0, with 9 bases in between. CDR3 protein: CASSENRYSGNTIYF. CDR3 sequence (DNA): TGTGCCAGCAGTGAGAACAGGTACTCTGGAAACACCATATATTTT. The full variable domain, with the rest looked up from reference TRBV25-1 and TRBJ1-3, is EADIYQTPRYLVIGTGKKITLECSQTMGHDKMYWYQQDPGMELHLIHYSYGVNSTEKGDLSSESTVSRIRTEHFPLTLESARPSHTSQYLCASSENRYSGNTIYFGEGSWLTVV.

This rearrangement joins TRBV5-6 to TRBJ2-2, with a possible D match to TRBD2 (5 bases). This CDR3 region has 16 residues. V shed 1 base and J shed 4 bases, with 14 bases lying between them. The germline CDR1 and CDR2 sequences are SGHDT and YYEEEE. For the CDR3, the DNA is TGTGCCAGCAGCTTGATCCTACTAGGCGGCACCGGGGAGCTGTTTTTT. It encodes CASSLILLGGTGELFF.

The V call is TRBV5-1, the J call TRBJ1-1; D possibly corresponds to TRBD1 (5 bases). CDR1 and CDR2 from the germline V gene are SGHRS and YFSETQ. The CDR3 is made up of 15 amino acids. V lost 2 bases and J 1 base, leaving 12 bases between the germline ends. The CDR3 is CASSLGPGGNTEAFF. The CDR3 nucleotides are TGCGCCAGCAGCTTAGGTCCCGGGGGGAACACTGAAGCTTTCTTT.

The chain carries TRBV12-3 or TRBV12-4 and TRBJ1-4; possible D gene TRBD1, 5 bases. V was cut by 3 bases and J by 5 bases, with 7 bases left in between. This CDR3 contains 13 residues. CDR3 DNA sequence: TGTGCCAGCAGTTTTGGGGGGAATGAAAAACTGTTTTTT. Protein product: CASSFGGNEKLFF.

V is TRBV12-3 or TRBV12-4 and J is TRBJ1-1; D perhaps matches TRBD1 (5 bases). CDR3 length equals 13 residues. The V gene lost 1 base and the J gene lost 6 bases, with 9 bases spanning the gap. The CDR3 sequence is CASSLGGISEAFF. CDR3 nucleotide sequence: TGTGCCAGCAGTTTAGGGGGCATATCTGAAGCTTTCTTT.

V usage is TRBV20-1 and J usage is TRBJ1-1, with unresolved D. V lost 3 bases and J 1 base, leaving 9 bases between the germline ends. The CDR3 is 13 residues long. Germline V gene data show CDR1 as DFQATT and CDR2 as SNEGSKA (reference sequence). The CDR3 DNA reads TGCAGTGCTAGTGTGCGTGCGAACACTGAAGCTTTCTTT. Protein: CSASVRANTEAFF.

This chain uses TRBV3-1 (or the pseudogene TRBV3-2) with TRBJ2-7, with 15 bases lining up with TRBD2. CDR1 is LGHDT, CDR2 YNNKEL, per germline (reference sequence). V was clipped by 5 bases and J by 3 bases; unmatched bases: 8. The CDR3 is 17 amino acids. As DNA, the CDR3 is TGTGCCAGCAGCTTCGGGACTAGCGGGAGGAGAAGCTACGAGCAGTACTTC. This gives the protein CASSFGTSGRRSYEQYF.

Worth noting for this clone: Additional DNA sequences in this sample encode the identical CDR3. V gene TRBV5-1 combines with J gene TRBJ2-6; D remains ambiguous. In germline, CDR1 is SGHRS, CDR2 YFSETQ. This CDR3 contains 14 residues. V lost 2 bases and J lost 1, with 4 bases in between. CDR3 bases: TGCGCCAGCAGCTTTATTTCTGGGGCCAACGTCCTGACTTTC. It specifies CASSFISGANVLTF.

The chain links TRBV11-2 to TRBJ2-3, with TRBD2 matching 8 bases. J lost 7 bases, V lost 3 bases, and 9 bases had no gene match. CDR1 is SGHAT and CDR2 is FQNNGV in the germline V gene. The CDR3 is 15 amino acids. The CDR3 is CASSFRREGQNTQYF. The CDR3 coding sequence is TGTGCCAGCAGCTTCCGTCGGGAGGGCCAAAATACGCAGTATTTT.

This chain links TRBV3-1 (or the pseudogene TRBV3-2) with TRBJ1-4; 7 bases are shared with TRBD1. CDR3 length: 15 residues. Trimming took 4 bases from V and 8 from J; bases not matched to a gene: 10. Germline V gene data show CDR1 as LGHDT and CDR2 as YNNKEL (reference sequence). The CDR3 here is CASSPMTGMGEKLFF. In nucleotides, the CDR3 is TGTGCCAGCAGCCCTATGACAGGGATGGGGGAAAAACTGTTTTTT.

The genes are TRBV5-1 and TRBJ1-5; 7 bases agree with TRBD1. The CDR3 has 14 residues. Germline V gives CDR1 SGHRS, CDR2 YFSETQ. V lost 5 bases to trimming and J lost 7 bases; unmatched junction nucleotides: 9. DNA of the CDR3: TGCGCCAGCAGTACCACAGGGGAAGGGCAGCCCCAGCATTTT. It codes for CASSTTGEGQPQHF.

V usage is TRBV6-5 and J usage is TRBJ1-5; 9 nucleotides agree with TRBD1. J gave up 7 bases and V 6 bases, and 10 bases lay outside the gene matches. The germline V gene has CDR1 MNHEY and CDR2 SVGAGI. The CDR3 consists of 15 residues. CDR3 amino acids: CASRSGTGRSQPQHF. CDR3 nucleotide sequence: TGTGCCAGCAGGTCCGGGACAGGGAGGTCCCAGCCCCAGCATTTT.

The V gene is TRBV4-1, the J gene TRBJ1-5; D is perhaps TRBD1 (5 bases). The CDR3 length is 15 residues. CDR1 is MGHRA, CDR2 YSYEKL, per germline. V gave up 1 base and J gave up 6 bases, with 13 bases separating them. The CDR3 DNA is TGCGCCAGCAGCCAAGGACAGATCGAAAGTCAGCCCCAGCATTTT. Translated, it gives CASSQGQIESQPQHF.

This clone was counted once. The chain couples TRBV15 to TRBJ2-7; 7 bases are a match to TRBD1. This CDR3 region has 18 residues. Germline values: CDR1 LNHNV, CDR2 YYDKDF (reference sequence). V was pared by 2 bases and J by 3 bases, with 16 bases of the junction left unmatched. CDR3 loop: CATSRYRGPIQLNYEQYF. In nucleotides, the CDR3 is TGTGCCACCAGCAGATATAGGGGGCCCATACAGTTAAACTACGAGCAGTACTTC.